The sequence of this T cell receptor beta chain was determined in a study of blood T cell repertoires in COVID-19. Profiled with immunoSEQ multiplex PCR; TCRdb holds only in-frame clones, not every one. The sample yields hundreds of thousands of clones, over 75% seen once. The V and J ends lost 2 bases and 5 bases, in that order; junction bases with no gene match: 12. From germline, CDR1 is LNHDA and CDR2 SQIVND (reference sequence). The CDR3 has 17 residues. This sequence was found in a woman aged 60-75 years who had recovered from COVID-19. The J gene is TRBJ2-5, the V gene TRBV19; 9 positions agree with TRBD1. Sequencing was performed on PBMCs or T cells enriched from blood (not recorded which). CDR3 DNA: TGTGCCAGTAGTATAATCATAAACAGGGGGCGCGGTGAGACCCAGTACTTC. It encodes CASSIIINRGRGETQYF. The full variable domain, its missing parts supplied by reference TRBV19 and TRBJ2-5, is DGGITQSPKYLFRKEGQNVTLSCEQNLNHDAMYWYRQDPGQGLRLIYYSQIVNDFQKGDIAEGYSVSREKKESFPLTVTSAQKNPTAFYLCASSIIINRGRGETQYFGPGTRLLVL.